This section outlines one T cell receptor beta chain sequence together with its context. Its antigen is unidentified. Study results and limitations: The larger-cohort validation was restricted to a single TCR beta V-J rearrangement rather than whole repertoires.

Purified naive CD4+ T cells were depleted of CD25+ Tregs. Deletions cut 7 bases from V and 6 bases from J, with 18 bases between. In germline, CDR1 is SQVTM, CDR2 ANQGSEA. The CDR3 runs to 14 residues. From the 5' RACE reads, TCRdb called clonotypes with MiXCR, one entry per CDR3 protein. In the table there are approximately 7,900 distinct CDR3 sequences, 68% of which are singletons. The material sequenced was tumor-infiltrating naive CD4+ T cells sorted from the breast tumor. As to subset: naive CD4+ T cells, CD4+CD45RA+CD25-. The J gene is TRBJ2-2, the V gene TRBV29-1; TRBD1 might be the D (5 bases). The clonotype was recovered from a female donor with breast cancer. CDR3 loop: CSGRPIRVPGELFF. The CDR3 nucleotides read TGCAGCGGTCGCCCCATCAGGGTTCCCGGGGAGCTGTTTTTT.